This TCR beta chain comes out of a study of metastatic and nonmetastatic thyroid tumors. Study in general: The authors compared repertoires across blood and tumor or nodule tissue from malignant and benign thyroid patients.

TCRdb reassembled clones from the PCR reads with MiXCR. This sample yields about 15,000 clones, of which approximately 19% are seen a single time; 13% belongs to the top ten. No treatment had been given to any patient before thyroid surgery. This CDR3 has 21 residues. V lost 6 bases to trimming and J lost 7 bases; unmatched junction nucleotides: 24. Germline CDR1 and CDR2: ENHRY and SYGVKD. The receptor's source is a female donor with papillary thyroid cancer or a benign thyroid nodule (not recorded which). Some clones in this sample may be carry-over from other donors' samples. The rearrangement uses TRBV10-3 and TRBJ2-3, with 14 bases that match TRBD2. Sequencing was performed on blood. The CDR3: CAIREPSTTGTSGGVTHTQYF. As DNA, the CDR3 is TGTGCCATCAGAGAACCCAGTACGACCGGGACTAGCGGGGGAGTGACACATACGCAGTATTTT.